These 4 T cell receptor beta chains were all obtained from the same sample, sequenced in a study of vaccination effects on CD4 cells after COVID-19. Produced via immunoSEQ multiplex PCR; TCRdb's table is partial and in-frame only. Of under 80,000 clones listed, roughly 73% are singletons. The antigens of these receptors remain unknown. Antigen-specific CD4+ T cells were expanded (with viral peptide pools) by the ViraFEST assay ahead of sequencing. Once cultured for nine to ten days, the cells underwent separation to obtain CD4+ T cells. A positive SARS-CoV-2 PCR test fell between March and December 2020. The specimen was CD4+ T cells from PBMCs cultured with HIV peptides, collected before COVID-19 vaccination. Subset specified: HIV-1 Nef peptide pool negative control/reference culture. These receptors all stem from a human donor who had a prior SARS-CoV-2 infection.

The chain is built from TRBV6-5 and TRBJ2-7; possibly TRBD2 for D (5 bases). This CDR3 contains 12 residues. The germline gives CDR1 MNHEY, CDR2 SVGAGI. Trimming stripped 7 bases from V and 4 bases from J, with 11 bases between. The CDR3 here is CASTGVGYEQYF. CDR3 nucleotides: TGTGCCAGCACCGGGGTCGGGTACGAGCAGTACTTC.

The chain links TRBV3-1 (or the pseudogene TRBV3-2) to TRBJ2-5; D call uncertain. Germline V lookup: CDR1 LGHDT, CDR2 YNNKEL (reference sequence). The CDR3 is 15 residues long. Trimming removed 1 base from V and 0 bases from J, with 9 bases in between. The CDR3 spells CASSQVLGYQETQYF. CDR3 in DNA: TGTGCCAGCAGCCAAGTCCTCGGGTACCAAGAGACCCAGTACTTC.

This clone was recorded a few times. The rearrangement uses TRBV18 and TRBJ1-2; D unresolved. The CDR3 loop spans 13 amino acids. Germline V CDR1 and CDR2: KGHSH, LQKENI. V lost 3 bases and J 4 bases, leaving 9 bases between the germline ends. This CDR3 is CASSPGRSYGYTF. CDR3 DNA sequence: TGTGCCAGCTCACCTGGCAGGTCCTATGGCTACACCTTC.

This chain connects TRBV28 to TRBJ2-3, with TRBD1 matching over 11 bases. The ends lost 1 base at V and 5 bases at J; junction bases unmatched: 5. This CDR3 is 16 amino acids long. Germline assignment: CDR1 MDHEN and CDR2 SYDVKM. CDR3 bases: TGTGCCAGCAGTTTATTTGGACAGGGGGCCGGAGATACGCAGTATTTT. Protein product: CASSLFGQGAGDTQYF.